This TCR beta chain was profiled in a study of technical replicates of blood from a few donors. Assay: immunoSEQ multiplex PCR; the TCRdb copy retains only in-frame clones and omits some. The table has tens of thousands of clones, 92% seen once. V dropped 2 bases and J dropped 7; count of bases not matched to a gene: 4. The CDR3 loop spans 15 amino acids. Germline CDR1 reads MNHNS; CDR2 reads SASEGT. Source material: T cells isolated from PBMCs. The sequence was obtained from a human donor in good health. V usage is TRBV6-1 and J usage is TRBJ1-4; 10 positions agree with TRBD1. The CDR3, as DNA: TGTGCCAGCAGTGAAACGACAGGGGGCGCTGAAAAACTGTTTTTT. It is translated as CASSETTGGAEKLFF.